These T cell receptor beta chains were read from a single sample in a study of T cells after yellow fever vaccination. One entry per CDR3 protein results from TCRdb running MiXCR on the 5' RACE reads. The sample has under 200,000 distinct CDR3 sequences, 8% to 13% seen once. The source was CD8+ T cells sorted from PBMCs, collected 15 days after the yellow fever booster vaccination. The source is a man younger than 35 who received the YFV17D yellow fever vaccine. Each CDR3 is given with its conserved first and last residue. D genes are given only for firm matches. Clone size, where shown, is once, few, many, or a class for clones that have expanded.

.	TRBV7-9	TRBJ1-2	14	.	TGTGCCAGCAGCTTAATCGACGGACCCTATAGCTACACCTTC	CASSLIDGPYSYTF
.	TRBV5-4	TRBJ1-5	13	.	TGTGCCAGCAGCGCCGGGCCTAATCAGCCCCAGCATTTT	CASSAGPNQPQHF
.	TRBV12-3/TRBV12-4	TRBJ1-2	15	few	TGTGCCAGCAGTTGGGGGGAGACCAGCCTCTATGGCTACACCTTC	CASSWGETSLYGYTF
.	TRBV24-1	TRBJ1-5	14	.	TGTGCCACCGCTGACAGGTATAGCAATCAGCCCCAGCATTTT	CATADRYSNQPQHF
.	TRBV6-5	TRBJ2-5	11	.	TGTGCCAGCAGTTATGAGGAGACCCAGTACTTC	CASSYEETQYF
.	TRBV5-1	TRBJ1-1	15	.	TGCGCCAGCAGCTTGGGCCGAGGGGAAGACACTGAAGCTTTCTTT	CASSLGRGEDTEAFF
.	TRBV29-1	TRBJ1-1	13	few	TGCAGCGTTGATCTTTCGGGGAACACTGAAGCTTTCTTT	CSVDLSGNTEAFF
.	TRBV15	TRBJ2-7	14	many	TGTGCCACCAGCACTCGGGGCAGCTCCTACGAGCAGTACTTC	CATSTRGSSYEQYF
.	TRBV5-6	TRBJ2-3	12	.	TGTGCCAGCAGCTTGGAGTGGGGAGCGCAGTATTTT	CASSLEWGAQYF
.	TRBV20-1	TRBJ2-1	16	.	TGCAGTGCTGTGACCGATACAGGGCTGAAATACAATGAGCAGTTCTTC	CSAVTDTGLKYNEQFF
TRBD2	TRBV7-9	TRBJ2-3	15	many	TGTGCCAGCAGCCGCGCTAGCGGCCCTCGAGATACGCAGTATTTT	CASSRASGPRDTQYF
.	TRBV21-1	TRBJ1-5	15	.	TGTGCCAGCACAGGCCCCAGGTTGAGCAATCAGCCCCAGCATTTT	CASTGPRLSNQPQHF
TRBD2	TRBV20-1	TRBJ2-3	12	.	TGCAGTGCTAGAAATAGGGGACTAGTTGCGTATTTT	CSARNRGLVAYF
.	TRBV12-3/TRBV12-4	TRBJ2-4	13	.	TGTGCCAGCAGTTTAGCCCGTTTCAACATTCAGTACTTC	CASSLARFNIQYF
TRBD2	TRBV13	TRBJ2-2	15	.	TGTGCCAGCAGCTCTAGCGGGGTAGGAACCGGGGAGCTGTTTTTT	CASSSSGVGTGELFF
.	TRBV9	TRBJ2-5	14	.	TGTGCCAGCAGCGTAGAATCTAGCCAAGAGACCCAGTACTTC	CASSVESSQETQYF
.	TRBV12-3/TRBV12-4	TRBJ2-3	13	.	TGTGCCAGCAGCCTTTTACTGAGGGATACGCAGTATTTT	CASSLLLRDTQYF
.	TRBV19	TRBJ2-3	14	few	TGTGCCAGTAGTATTTGGCGTGATGACGATACGCAGTATTTT	CASSIWRDDDTQYF
TRBD1	TRBV7-6	TRBJ1-1	12	few	TGTGCCAGCAGCTCTAGACAGGGTGAAGCTTTCTTT	CASSSRQGEAFF
TRBD1	TRBV5-1	TRBJ2-2	15	.	TGCGCCAGCAGCCGGACAGGGCCGAACACCGGGGAGCTGTTTTTT	CASSRTGPNTGELFF
.	TRBV3-1	TRBJ2-6	15	.	TGTGCCAGCAGCCAAGAAGAATTTGGGGCCAACGTCCTGACTTTC	CASSQEEFGANVLTF
TRBD1	TRBV6-5	TRBJ2-3	15	few	TGTGCCAGCAGTTTCAACAGGGGGCCGGCAGATACGCAGTATTTT	CASSFNRGPADTQYF
TRBD1	TRBV7-9	TRBJ1-2	15	many	TGTGCCAGCAGCTTAGATGGGACAGATTACTATGGCTACACCTTC	CASSLDGTDYYGYTF
.	TRBV6-2/TRBV6-3	TRBJ1-6	17	few	TGTGCCAGCAGTTACTCGATTCGGGGAGCAGGGAATTCACCCCTCCACTTT	CASSYSIRGAGNSPLHF
.	TRBV20-1	TRBJ2-1	16	few	TGCAGTGCTACATCGACGCAGGGTCCTGGTAGATATGAGCAGTTCTTC	CSATSTQGPGRYEQFF
.	TRBV12-5	TRBJ1-1	14	.	TGTGCTAGTGGGCTGGCTGGAGGATGGACTGAAGCTTTCTTT	CASGLAGGWTEAFF
.	TRBV7-9	TRBJ1-1	16	.	TGTGCCAGCAGCTTAGTCCCGGCAGGGTGGAACACTGAAGCTTTCTTT	CASSLVPAGWNTEAFF
.	TRBV15	TRBJ2-5	13	many	TGTGCCACCAGCAGAGATCTGGGGGAGACCCAGTACTTC	CATSRDLGETQYF
.	TRBV29-1	TRBJ2-2	14	many	TGCAGCGTTGGGGTCGGAGGGTACACCGGGGAGCTGTTTTTT	CSVGVGGYTGELFF